This TCR beta chain emerged from a study of blood T cell repertoires in COVID-19. As for the study in general: Sample material is recorded as cDNA or gDNA derived from T cells, B-cell-depleted T cells, or PBMCs.

The authors' processing: Nucleated cell counts were estimated from reference gene primer amplification. Data came from immunoSEQ multiplex PCR; TCRdb stores just in-frame clones and leaves some out. The DNA gave D and trimming, while V, J and clone size come from that table. The data contain around 270,000 clones, around 80% of them singletons. The CDR3 spans 12 residues. Per germline, CDR1 SNHLY and CDR2 FYNNEI. The V gene end was trimmed by 8 bases and the J gene end by 3 bases; junction bases not matched to a gene: 2. The sequencing input was peripheral blood. The receptor comes from a man in his fifties or sixties with acute or convalescent COVID-19. The chain combines TRBV2 with TRBJ2-7, with 9 bases aligning to TRBD1. CDR3 region: CASGGQGYEQYF. The CDR3 DNA is TGTGCCAGCGGGGGACAGGGCTACGAGCAGTACTTC.